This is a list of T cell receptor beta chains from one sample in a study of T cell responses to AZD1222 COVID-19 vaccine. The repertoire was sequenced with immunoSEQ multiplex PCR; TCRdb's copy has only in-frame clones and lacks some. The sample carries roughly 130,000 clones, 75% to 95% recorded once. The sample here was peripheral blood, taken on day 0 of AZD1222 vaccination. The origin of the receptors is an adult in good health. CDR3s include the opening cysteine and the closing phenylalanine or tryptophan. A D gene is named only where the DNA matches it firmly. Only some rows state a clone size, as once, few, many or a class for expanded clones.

cdr3_aa: CASRTSGGAGEQFF
cdr3_nt: TGTGCCAGTAGGACTAGCGGGGGGGCCGGTGAGCAGTTCTTC
clone_size: NA
j_call: TRBJ2-1
d_call: TRBD2
v_call: TRBV19

cdr3_aa: CASSFSTGELFF
cdr3_nt: TGTGCCAGCAGCTTCAGTACCGGGGAGCTGTTTTTT
clone_size: NA
j_call: TRBJ2-2
d_call: NA
v_call: TRBV7-3

cdr3_aa: CASSLGSNQPQHF
cdr3_nt: TGTGCCAGCAGTTTAGGGAGCAATCAGCCCCAGCATTTT
clone_size: NA
j_call: TRBJ1-5
d_call: NA
v_call: TRBV27

cdr3_aa: CASGTGPHHEKLFF
cdr3_nt: TGTGCCAGCGGAACCGGGCCACACCATGAAAAACTGTTTTTT
clone_size: NA
j_call: TRBJ1-4
d_call: NA
v_call: TRBV28

cdr3_aa: CASSLGLGPDTQYF
cdr3_nt: TGTGCCAGCAGCTTAGGACTAGGTCCAGATACGCAGTATTTT
clone_size: NA
j_call: TRBJ2-3
d_call: TRBD2
v_call: TRBV7-3

cdr3_aa: CASSPRRRGETQYF
cdr3_nt: TGTGCCAGCAGCCCGAGGAGGCGTGGGGAGACCCAGTACTTC
clone_size: once
j_call: TRBJ2-5
d_call: NA
v_call: TRBV11-2

cdr3_aa: CASGLVTGTGPYEQYF
cdr3_nt: TGTGCTAGTGGTTTGGTTACCGGGACAGGCCCATACGAGCAGTACTTC
clone_size: NA
j_call: TRBJ2-7
d_call: TRBD1
v_call: TRBV12-5

cdr3_aa: CASRGLSYEQYF
cdr3_nt: TGTGCCAGCAGGGGTTTATCCTACGAGCAGTACTTC
clone_size: NA
j_call: TRBJ2-7
d_call: NA
v_call: TRBV14

cdr3_aa: CASSVVADAGEQYF
cdr3_nt: TGTGCCAGCAGCGTAGTAGCGGACGCCGGCGAGCAGTACTTC
clone_size: NA
j_call: TRBJ2-7
d_call: NA
v_call: TRBV9

cdr3_aa: CASSQGGLGSYNEQFF
cdr3_nt: TGTGCCAGCAGCCAAGGGGGACTGGGCTCCTACAATGAGCAGTTCTTC
clone_size: NA
j_call: TRBJ2-1
d_call: NA
v_call: TRBV3-1/TRBV3-2

cdr3_aa: CASSPTPIHANYGYTF
cdr3_nt: TGTGCCAGCAGCCCCACCCCGATTCACGCTAACTATGGCTACACCTTC
clone_size: once
j_call: TRBJ1-2
d_call: NA
v_call: TRBV11-3

cdr3_aa: CASSRPGRSPLHF
cdr3_nt: TGTGCCAGTAGTCGACCTGGGCGCTCACCCCTCCACTTT
clone_size: few
j_call: TRBJ1-6
d_call: NA
v_call: TRBV19

cdr3_aa: CASGLVLAAGGFGNTIYF
cdr3_nt: TGTGCTAGTGGTTTGGTACTGGCCGCGGGGGGTTTTGGAAACACCATATATTTT
clone_size: NA
j_call: TRBJ1-3
d_call: NA
v_call: TRBV12-5

cdr3_aa: CASSPGDRYTEAFF
cdr3_nt: TGTGCCAGCAGTCCAGGGGACAGATACACTGAAGCTTTCTTT
clone_size: NA
j_call: TRBJ1-1
d_call: TRBD1
v_call: TRBV11-3

cdr3_aa: CASSPGGIGANYGYTF
cdr3_nt: TGTGCCAGCAGCCCAGGAGGGATCGGGGCGAACTATGGCTACACCTTC
clone_size: few
j_call: TRBJ1-2
d_call: NA
v_call: TRBV7-2

cdr3_aa: CASSPATGLYEQYF
cdr3_nt: TGCGCCAGCAGCCCCGCAACAGGGTTATACGAGCAGTACTTC
clone_size: few
j_call: TRBJ2-7
d_call: NA
v_call: TRBV5-1

cdr3_aa: CASSITGVMNTEAFF
cdr3_nt: TGTGCCAGCTCAATAACTGGGGTGATGAACACTGAAGCTTTCTTT
clone_size: NA
j_call: TRBJ1-1
d_call: NA
v_call: TRBV18

cdr3_aa: CASSHSQGNNSPLHF
cdr3_nt: TGCGCCAGCAGTCATAGTCAAGGAAATAATTCACCCCTCCACTTT
clone_size: NA
j_call: TRBJ1-6
d_call: NA
v_call: TRBV5-1

cdr3_aa: CASSRTSGRFDEQFF
cdr3_nt: TGTGCCAGCAGCCGCACTAGCGGGAGATTCGATGAGCAGTTCTTC
clone_size: NA
j_call: TRBJ2-1
d_call: TRBD2
v_call: TRBV11-1

cdr3_aa: CASSRRGTEPYSNQPQHF
cdr3_nt: TGTGCCAGCAGTCGACGCGGGACAGAACCCTATAGCAATCAGCCCCAGCATTTT
clone_size: few
j_call: TRBJ1-5
d_call: TRBD1
v_call: TRBV7-4

cdr3_aa: CASSSGGLEGTEAFF
cdr3_nt: TGTGCCAGCTCCTCCGGGGGGTTGGAGGGCACTGAAGCTTTCTTT
clone_size: NA
j_call: TRBJ1-1
d_call: NA
v_call: TRBV18

cdr3_aa: CASISPSDTRYEQYF
cdr3_nt: TGTGCCAGCATTTCCCCCTCGGACACCAGATACGAGCAGTACTTC
clone_size: NA
j_call: TRBJ2-7
d_call: NA
v_call: TRBV27

cdr3_aa: CASSSTGTGELFF
cdr3_nt: TGTGCCAGCAGTTCTACAGGCACCGGGGAGCTGTTTTTT
clone_size: NA
j_call: TRBJ2-2
d_call: NA
v_call: TRBV12-3/TRBV12-4

cdr3_aa: CASSPRWGSGSFNEQFF
cdr3_nt: TGTGCCAGCAGCCCCCGGTGGGGTAGCGGGAGTTTCAATGAGCAGTTCTTC
clone_size: NA
j_call: TRBJ2-1
d_call: TRBD2
v_call: TRBV11-3

cdr3_aa: CASSLDVRVFGYTF
cdr3_nt: TGTGCCAGCAGCTTAGACGTCAGGGTTTTTGGCTACACCTTC
clone_size: few
j_call: TRBJ1-2
d_call: NA
v_call: TRBV11-2

cdr3_aa: CATSDFALGEQFF
cdr3_nt: TGTGCCACCAGTGATTTTGCGCTTGGGGAGCAGTTCTTC
clone_size: NA
j_call: TRBJ2-1
d_call: NA
v_call: TRBV24-1

cdr3_aa: CAWTGRPGELFF
cdr3_nt: TGTGCCTGGACAGGGAGACCCGGGGAGCTGTTTTTT
clone_size: once
j_call: TRBJ2-2
d_call: NA
v_call: TRBV30

cdr3_aa: CASSLYGQGVHEQFF
cdr3_nt: TGTGCCAGCAGCCTATATGGACAGGGGGTACATGAGCAGTTCTTC
clone_size: NA
j_call: TRBJ2-1
d_call: TRBD1
v_call: TRBV5-4

cdr3_aa: CASRQVAGTEAFF
cdr3_nt: TGTGCCAGCAGACAGGTTGCGGGCACTGAAGCTTTCTTT
clone_size: NA
j_call: TRBJ1-1
d_call: NA
v_call: TRBV6-5

cdr3_aa: CASNPGLAGGEQFF
cdr3_nt: TGTGCCAGCAACCCGGGACTAGCGGGAGGAGAGCAGTTCTTC
clone_size: NA
j_call: TRBJ2-1
d_call: TRBD2
v_call: TRBV11-2

cdr3_aa: CASSQFRDRSNQPQHF
cdr3_nt: TGTGCCAGCAGCCAATTCCGGGACAGGAGCAATCAGCCCCAGCATTTT
clone_size: NA
j_call: TRBJ1-5
d_call: TRBD1
v_call: TRBV13

cdr3_aa: CSVGTGSSYEQYF
cdr3_nt: TGCAGCGTTGGTACAGGGAGCTCCTACGAGCAGTACTTC
clone_size: NA
j_call: TRBJ2-7
d_call: NA
v_call: TRBV29-1

cdr3_aa: CAISESGTEETQYF
cdr3_nt: TGTGCCATCAGTGAGTCCGGGACAGAAGAGACCCAGTACTTC
clone_size: NA
j_call: TRBJ2-5
d_call: TRBD1
v_call: TRBV10-3

cdr3_aa: CASSLSGWGNTEAFF
cdr3_nt: TGCGCCAGCAGCTTGTCAGGGTGGGGGAACACTGAAGCTTTCTTT
clone_size: NA
j_call: TRBJ1-1
d_call: NA
v_call: TRBV5-1

cdr3_aa: CASSLGLLVKDEQYF
cdr3_nt: TGTGCCAGCAGCTTGGGACTACTGGTTAAGGACGAGCAGTACTTC
clone_size: NA
j_call: TRBJ2-7
d_call: TRBD2
v_call: TRBV13

cdr3_aa: CATSRGLEQYF
cdr3_nt: TGTGCCACCAGCAGAGGACTAGAGCAGTACTTC
clone_size: NA
j_call: TRBJ2-7
d_call: NA
v_call: TRBV15

cdr3_aa: CASSIGGGSLIYEQYF
cdr3_nt: TGTGCCAGTAGTATCGGTGGCGGGAGCTTAATCTACGAGCAGTACTTC
clone_size: NA
j_call: TRBJ2-7
d_call: TRBD2
v_call: TRBV19

cdr3_aa: CASSLRQGASYGYTF
cdr3_nt: TGTGCCAGCAGTTTAAGACAGGGGGCATCCTATGGCTACACCTTC
clone_size: NA
j_call: TRBJ1-2
d_call: TRBD1
v_call: TRBV27

cdr3_aa: CASSLDFYNEQFF
cdr3_nt: TGTGCCAGCAGCTTAGACTTCTACAATGAGCAGTTCTTC
clone_size: NA
j_call: TRBJ2-1
d_call: NA
v_call: TRBV7-3

cdr3_aa: CASSPGTTNYEQYF
cdr3_nt: TGTGCCAGCTCACCAGGGACAACTAACTACGAGCAGTACTTC
clone_size: once
j_call: TRBJ2-7
d_call: NA
v_call: TRBV18

cdr3_aa: CASSPPGRGGYNEQFF
cdr3_nt: TGTGCCAGCAGCCCCCCCGGCAGGGGGGGCTACAATGAGCAGTTCTTC
clone_size: NA
j_call: TRBJ2-1
d_call: NA
v_call: TRBV3-1/TRBV3-2

cdr3_aa: CASSLGDRYEQYF
cdr3_nt: TGTGCCAGCAGCTTAGGGGACAGGTACGAGCAGTACTTC
clone_size: few
j_call: TRBJ2-7
d_call: TRBD1
v_call: TRBV7-9

cdr3_aa: CAWRRAGRTTNEKLFF
cdr3_nt: TGTGCCTGGAGGAGGGCAGGGCGGACAACTAATGAAAAACTGTTTTTT
clone_size: NA
j_call: TRBJ1-4
d_call: NA
v_call: TRBV30

cdr3_aa: CASRAVAGFQDTQYF
cdr3_nt: TGTGCCAGCAGGGCGGTAGCGGGATTCCAAGATACGCAGTATTTT
clone_size: NA
j_call: TRBJ2-3
d_call: TRBD2
v_call: TRBV28

cdr3_aa: CATSRDVGVRDYGYTF
cdr3_nt: TGTGCCACCAGCAGAGATGTCGGGGTGAGAGACTATGGCTACACCTTC
clone_size: NA
j_call: TRBJ1-2
d_call: NA
v_call: TRBV15

cdr3_aa: CASYNFSMNTEAFF
cdr3_nt: TGTGCCAGTTATAACTTCTCGATGAACACTGAAGCTTTCTTT
clone_size: NA
j_call: TRBJ1-1
d_call: NA
v_call: TRBV28

cdr3_aa: CASSKSAGTNYGYTF
cdr3_nt: TGTGCCAGTAGTAAGTCCGCGGGGACGAACTATGGCTACACCTTC
clone_size: once
j_call: TRBJ1-2
d_call: NA
v_call: TRBV19

cdr3_aa: CSVARDIGNTIYF
cdr3_nt: TGCAGCGTAGCCCGGGACATTGGAAACACCATATATTTT
clone_size: NA
j_call: TRBJ1-3
d_call: NA
v_call: TRBV29-1

cdr3_aa: CSVEDTLNTEAFF
cdr3_nt: TGCAGCGTTGAAGACACCCTGAACACTGAAGCTTTCTTT
clone_size: NA
j_call: TRBJ1-1
d_call: NA
v_call: TRBV29-1

cdr3_aa: CATSDPGSQRGTDTQYF
cdr3_nt: TGTGCCACCAGTGACCCCGGCTCGCAGCGGGGCACAGATACGCAGTATTTT
clone_size: NA
j_call: TRBJ2-3
d_call: NA
v_call: TRBV24-1

cdr3_aa: CATSYGAGSTDTQYF
cdr3_nt: TGTGCCACCTCATACGGGGCTGGCAGCACAGATACGCAGTATTTT
clone_size: NA
j_call: TRBJ2-3
d_call: NA
v_call: TRBV15

cdr3_aa: CASSLGGTGQYF
cdr3_nt: TGTGCCAGCAGCCTGGGGGGGACAGGGCAGTATTTT
clone_size: NA
j_call: TRBJ2-3
d_call: NA
v_call: TRBV7-9

cdr3_aa: CASSIQSSPLHF
cdr3_nt: TGTGCCAGTAGTATTCAGAGTTCACCCCTCCACTTT
clone_size: NA
j_call: TRBJ1-6
d_call: NA
v_call: TRBV19

cdr3_aa: CASSNTGAFNYGYTF
cdr3_nt: TGTGCCAGCAGCAATACGGGGGCCTTTAACTATGGCTACACCTTC
clone_size: NA
j_call: TRBJ1-2
d_call: NA
v_call: TRBV5-4

cdr3_aa: CAWSPTAYRIYNSPLHF
cdr3_nt: TGTGCCTGGAGTCCAACCGCCTACAGGATTTATAATTCACCCCTCCACTTT
clone_size: once
j_call: TRBJ1-6
d_call: NA
v_call: TRBV30

cdr3_aa: CAIWDRVRSPGYTF
cdr3_nt: TGTGCCATCTGGGACAGGGTTCGATCTCCTGGCTACACCTTC
clone_size: NA
j_call: TRBJ1-2
d_call: TRBD1
v_call: TRBV10-3

cdr3_aa: CASSLNGNSGNTIYF
cdr3_nt: TGTGCCAGCAGTTTGAACGGTAACTCTGGAAACACCATATATTTT
clone_size: once
j_call: TRBJ1-3
d_call: NA
v_call: TRBV27

cdr3_aa: CASSQGLGGYTF
cdr3_nt: TGCGCCAGCAGCCAGGGACTCGGAGGCTACACCTTC
clone_size: NA
j_call: TRBJ1-2
d_call: NA
v_call: TRBV4-1

cdr3_aa: CASSQRAEQPQHF
cdr3_nt: TGTGCCAGCAGCCAAAGGGCAGAACAGCCCCAGCATTTT
clone_size: once
j_call: TRBJ1-5
d_call: NA
v_call: TRBV4-2